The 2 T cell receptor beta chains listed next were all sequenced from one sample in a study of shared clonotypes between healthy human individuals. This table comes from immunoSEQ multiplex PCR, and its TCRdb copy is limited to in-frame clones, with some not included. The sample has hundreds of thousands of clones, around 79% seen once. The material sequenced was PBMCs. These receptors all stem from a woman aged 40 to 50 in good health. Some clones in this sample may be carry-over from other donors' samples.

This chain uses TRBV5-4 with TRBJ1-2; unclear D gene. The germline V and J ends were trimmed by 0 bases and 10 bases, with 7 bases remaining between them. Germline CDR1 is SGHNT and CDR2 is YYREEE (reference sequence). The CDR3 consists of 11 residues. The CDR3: CASSLGGHYTF. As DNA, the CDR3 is TGTGCCAGCAGCTTGGGAGGTCACTACACCTTC. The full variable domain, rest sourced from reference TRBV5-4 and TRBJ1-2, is ETGVTQSPTHLIKTRGQQVTLRCSSQSGHNTVSWYQQALGQGPQFIFQYYREEENGRGNFPPRFSGLQFPNYSSELNVNALELDDSALYLCASSLGGHYTFGSGTRLTVV.

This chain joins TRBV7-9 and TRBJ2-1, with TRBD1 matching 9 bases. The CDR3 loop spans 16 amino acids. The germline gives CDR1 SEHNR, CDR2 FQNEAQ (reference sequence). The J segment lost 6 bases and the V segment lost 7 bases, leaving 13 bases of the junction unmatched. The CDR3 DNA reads TGTGCCAGCAAAACAATACAGGGGGCCGTCGTCAATGAGCAGTTCTTC. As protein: CASKTIQGAVVNEQFF.